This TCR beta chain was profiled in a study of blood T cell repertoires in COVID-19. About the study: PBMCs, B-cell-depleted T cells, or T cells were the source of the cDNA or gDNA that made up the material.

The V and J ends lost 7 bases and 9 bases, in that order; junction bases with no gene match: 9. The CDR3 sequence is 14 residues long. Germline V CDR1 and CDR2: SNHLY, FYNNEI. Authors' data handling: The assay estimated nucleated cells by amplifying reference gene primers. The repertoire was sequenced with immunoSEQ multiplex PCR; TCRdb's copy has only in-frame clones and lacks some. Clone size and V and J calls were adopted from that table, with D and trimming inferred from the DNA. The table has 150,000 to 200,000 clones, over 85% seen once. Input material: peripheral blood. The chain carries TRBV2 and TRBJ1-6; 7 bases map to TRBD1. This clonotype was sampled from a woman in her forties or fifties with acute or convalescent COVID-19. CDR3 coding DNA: TGTGCCAGCAACAGGGGAGAGGTGGCTTCACCCCTCCACTTT. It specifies CASNRGEVASPLHF. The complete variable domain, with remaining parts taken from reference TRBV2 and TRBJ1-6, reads EPEVTQTPSHQVTQMGQEVILRCVPISNHLYFYWYRQILGQKVEFLVSFYNNEISEKSEIFDDQFSVERPDGSNFTLKIRSTKLEDSAMYFCASNRGEVASPLHFGNGTRLTVT.